This TCR beta chain comes out of a study of T cell changes during pregnancy in multiple sclerosis. CDR1 is SEHNR, CDR2 FQNEAQ, per germline (reference sequence). V gave up 3 bases and J gave up 6 bases, with 14 bases separating them. This CDR3 contains 14 residues. Repertoires were generated with immunoSEQ multiplex PCR, while TCRdb's copy carries only in-frame clones and drops some. In the table there are just under 70,000 clones, more than 80% of which are singletons. This chain joins TRBV7-9 and TRBJ1-1; a weak D match, TRBD1 (6 bases). The receptor was derived from a female donor with multiple sclerosis, enrolled in a pregnancy study. The sequenced sample was peripheral blood, obtained in the second trimester of pregnancy. CDR3 DNA: TGTGCCAGCAGCTTCACAGGGAGGGGGGCTGAAGCTTTCTTT. As protein: CASSFTGRGAEAFF.